This T cell receptor beta chain was captured in a study of CD8 T cells in Susac syndrome. Random-hexamer reverse transcription was applied to roughly 0.45 to 1 ug RNA. TCRdb itself ran the immunoSEQ multiplex PCR reads through MiXCR, one entry per CDR3 protein. This table has fewer than 250,000 distinct CDR3 sequences, around 93% appearing once. V lost 3 bases to trimming and J lost 4 bases, with 15 bases between them. CDR3 size: 14 residues. CDR1 is SQVTM, CDR2 ANQGSEA, per germline. The sample consisted of CD4+ T cells from PBMCs. The chain is built from TRBV29-1 and TRBJ1-1; no clear D. The clonotype comes from a human donor in good health. The CDR3 coding sequence is TGCAGCGTTGAGGTTGGAGGGCGTTCCACTGAAGCTTTCTTT. Protein sequence: CSVEVGGRSTEAFF.